A selection of T cell receptor beta chains follows, all from one sample in a study of blood T cell repertoires in COVID-19. This table comes from immunoSEQ multiplex PCR, and its TCRdb copy is limited to in-frame clones, with some not included. The sample records 150,000 to 200,000 clones, over 75% being singletons. The sample comprised PBMCs or T cells enriched from blood (not recorded which). The receptors come from a woman younger than 30 who had recovered from COVID-19. The CDR3 runs from the conserved cysteine through the conserved F or W. D genes are given only for firm matches. For some rows the clone size is stated as once, few or many, or as a class when expanded; others skip it.

clone size	J gene	D gene	V gene	CDR3 DNA	CDR3 protein
.	TRBJ2-7	.	TRBV7-9	TGTGCCAGCAGCTTAGCGCCGGGGTGGAAGTACTTC	CASSLAPGWKYF
.	TRBJ2-3	TRBD2	TRBV19	TGTGCCAGTAGTATCGGACTAGCAGGGGATACGCAGTATTTT	CASSIGLAGDTQYF
.	TRBJ1-2	TRBD1	TRBV5-1	TGCGCCAGCAGGTTGAATGAACAGGGGAGTGCTGGCTACACCTTC	CASRLNEQGSAGYTF
.	TRBJ1-1	.	TRBV5-1	TGCGCCAGCAGCCCCAACAGGGCAGAAGCTTTCTTT	CASSPNRAEAFF
.	TRBJ2-5	TRBD2	TRBV5-8	TGTGCCAGCAGCCTGGGGGGGGGCCAAGAGACCCAGTACTTC	CASSLGGGQETQYF
.	TRBJ2-7	TRBD2	TRBV18	TGTGCCAGCTCACCAAAGAGACTAGCGGGAGGTCGCTCCTACGAGCAGTACTTC	CASSPKRLAGGRSYEQYF
once	TRBJ2-3	TRBD2	TRBV4-1	TGCGCCAGCAGCCAAGAACTAGCGGGAGGCACAGATACGCAGTATTTT	CASSQELAGGTDTQYF
.	TRBJ2-3	TRBD2	TRBV5-1	TGCGCCAGCAGCTTGGTTAGCGGGAGTGCTACAGATACGCAGTATTTT	CASSLVSGSATDTQYF
.	TRBJ2-1	.	TRBV5-1	TGCGCCAGCAGCTGGAGGGTAGGTGAGCAGTTCTTC	CASSWRVGEQFF
.	TRBJ1-6	.	TRBV9	TGTGCCAGCAGCGTAGCTGGTGGCAGGGATAATTCACCCCTCCACTTT	CASSVAGGRDNSPLHF